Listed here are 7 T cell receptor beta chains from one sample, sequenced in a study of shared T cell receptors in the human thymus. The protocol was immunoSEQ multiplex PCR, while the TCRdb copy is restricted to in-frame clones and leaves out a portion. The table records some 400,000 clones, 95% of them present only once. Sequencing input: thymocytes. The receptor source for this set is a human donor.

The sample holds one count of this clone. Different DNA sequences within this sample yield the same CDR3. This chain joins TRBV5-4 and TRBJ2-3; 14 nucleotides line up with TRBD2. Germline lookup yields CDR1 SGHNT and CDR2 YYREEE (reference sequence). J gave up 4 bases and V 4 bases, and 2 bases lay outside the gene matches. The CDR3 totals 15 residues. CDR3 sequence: CASSTGLAGADTQYF. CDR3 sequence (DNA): TGTGCCAGCAGCACGGGACTAGCGGGAGCAGATACGCAGTATTTT.

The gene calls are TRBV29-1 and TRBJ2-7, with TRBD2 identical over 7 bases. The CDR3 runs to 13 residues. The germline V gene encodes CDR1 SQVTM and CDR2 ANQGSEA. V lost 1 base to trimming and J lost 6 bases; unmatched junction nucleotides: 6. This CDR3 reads CSVEAGREREQYF. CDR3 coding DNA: TGCAGCGTTGAAGCGGGGAGGGAACGCGAGCAGTACTTC.

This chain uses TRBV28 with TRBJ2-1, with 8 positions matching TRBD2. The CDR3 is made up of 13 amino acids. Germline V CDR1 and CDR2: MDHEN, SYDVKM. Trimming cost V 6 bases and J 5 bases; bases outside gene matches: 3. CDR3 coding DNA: TGTGCCAGCAGATTTAGCGGGAACAATGAGCAGTTCTTC. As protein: CASRFSGNNEQFF.

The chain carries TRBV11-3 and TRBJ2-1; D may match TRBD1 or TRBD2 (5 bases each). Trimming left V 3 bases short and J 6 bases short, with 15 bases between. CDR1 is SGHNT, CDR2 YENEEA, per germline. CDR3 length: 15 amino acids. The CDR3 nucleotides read TGTGCCAGCAGCTTGGGACCCCCTTCCGGCAATGAGCAGTTCTTC. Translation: CASSLGPPSGNEQFF.

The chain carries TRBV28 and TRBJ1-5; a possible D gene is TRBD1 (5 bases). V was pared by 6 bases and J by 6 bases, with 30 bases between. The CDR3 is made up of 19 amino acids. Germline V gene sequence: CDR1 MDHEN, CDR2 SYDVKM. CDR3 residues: CASRLLSAGTGAEGQPQHF. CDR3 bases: TGTGCCAGCAGGCTGCTGTCTGCAGGGACCGGGGCGGAGGGTCAGCCCCAGCATTTT.

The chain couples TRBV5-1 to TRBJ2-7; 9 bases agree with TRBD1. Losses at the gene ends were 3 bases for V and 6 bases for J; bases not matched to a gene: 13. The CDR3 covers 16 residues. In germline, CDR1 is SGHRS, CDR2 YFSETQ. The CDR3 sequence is CASSWGIRDREAEQYF. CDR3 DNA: TGCGCCAGCAGCTGGGGCATCCGGGACAGGGAAGCCGAGCAGTACTTC.

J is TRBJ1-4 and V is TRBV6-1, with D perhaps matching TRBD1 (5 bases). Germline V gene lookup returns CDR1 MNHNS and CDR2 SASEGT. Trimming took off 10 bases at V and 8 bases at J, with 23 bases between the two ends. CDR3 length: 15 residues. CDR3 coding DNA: TGTGCCACCCTTAACCGGGGCCGGGATGGGGAAAAACTGTTTTTT. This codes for CATLNRGRDGEKLFF.